The T cell receptor (beta chain) under discussion was sequenced for a study of T cell responses to AZD1222 COVID-19 vaccine. Germline V CDR1 and CDR2: SNHLY, FYNNEI. This CDR3 contains 13 residues. V was clipped by 4 bases and J by 5 bases, with 9 bases between them. Using immunoSEQ multiplex PCR, the repertoire was profiled, and TCRdb retains in-frame clones only, with some absent. This sample has around 150,000 clones, with about 90% found just once. Remarks on this clone: The antigen remains undetermined. Other DNA variants within this sample encode the same CDR3.

Study-wide points: Vaccine-related CD4 TCRs covered spike, predominating at 160-218 and 743-854. Following two doses of AZD1222, Spike-specific TCR breadth and depth rose. The study reported that nearly half of spike-specific TCRs target unmutated variant regions. The peak T cell response came first, and repertoires were sampled only after it.

The sequence was collected from an adult who received the MenACWY meningococcal vaccine as a control. This rearrangement joins TRBV2 to TRBJ2-1; D is uncertain. The sequencing used peripheral blood, collected 28 days after the second dose of the MenACWY control vaccine. The DNA of the CDR3 is TGTGCCAGCAGTGCTCGCCAGAACAATGAGCAGTTCTTC. Protein: CASSARQNNEQFF.